The 27 T cell receptor beta chains below come from one sample, sequenced in a study of cytomegalovirus exposure and HLA in healthy donors (dated by TCRdb to the late 2010s). Preparation of the library involved the immunoSEQ multiplex PCR assay. This immuneACCESS table, as held by TCRdb, lists in-frame sequences with V and J called but not all clones. Of the missing ones, under half trace to an unresolved V gene in checked studies; the others have no known cause. Here the sample has some 120,000 clones; roughly 90% occur a single time. About 1.9% of the sample goes to the ten largest clones. Specimen: PBMCs. These receptors originate from a woman under 30 in good health and CMV-seronegative.

Concerning this clone itself: Within the sample, other DNA sequences also encode this same CDR3. V gene TRBV13 combines with J gene TRBJ1-5; D is uncertain. Trimming stripped 2 bases from V and 2 bases from J, with 7 bases between. The CDR3 contains 14 residues. Looked up from germline, CDR1 is PRHDT and CDR2 is FYEKMQ (reference sequence). The CDR3 sequence: CASSLSPGNQPQHF. CDR3 sequence (DNA): TGTGCCAGCAGCTTAAGTCCGGGCAATCAGCCCCAGCATTTT. The variable domain in full, completed from reference TRBV13 and TRBJ1-5, reads AAGVIQSPRHLIKEKRETATLKCYPIPRHDTVYWYQQGPGQDPQFLISFYEKMQSDKGSIPDRFSAQQFSDYHSELNMSSLELGDSALYFCASSLSPGNQPQHFGDGTRLSIL.

This clone was observed a single time. This rearrangement joins TRBV5-6 to TRBJ1-5; tentatively, D is TRBD1 (6 bases). Trimming cost V 4 bases and J 6 bases, with 14 bases left between them. CDR1 and CDR2 from the germline V gene are SGHDT and YYEEEE. The CDR3 sequence is 14 residues long. The CDR3 spells CASSSYRVGQPQHF. As DNA, the CDR3 is TGTGCCAGCAGCAGTTACAGGGTCGGTCAGCCCCAGCATTTT.

This sequence joins TRBV4-1 and TRBJ2-6, with D hard to call. Trimming took off 0 bases at V and 0 bases at J, with 12 bases between the two ends. This CDR3 region has 18 residues. Germline CDR1 and CDR2: MGHRA and YSYEKL. CDR3 amino acids: CASSQDLTRYSGANVLTF. CDR3 bases: TGCGCCAGCAGCCAAGATCTTACCAGATACTCTGGGGCCAACGTCCTGACTTTC.

The chain links TRBV4-3 to TRBJ2-5; D might be TRBD2 (5 bases). V lost 0 bases, J lost 0 bases, and 5 bases lay in between. The CDR3 totals 14 residues. CDR1 and CDR2 (germline): LGHNA, YSLEER. CDR3 sequence reads: CASSQDGNQETQYF. The CDR3 DNA sequence: TGCGCCAGCAGCCAAGACGGGAACCAAGAGACCCAGTACTTC.

This sequence joins TRBV1 and TRBJ2-1; the table's D call TRBD2 went unverified against the DNA. TRBV1 is deemed a pseudogene. There are 12 residues in the CDR3. DNA of the CDR3: TGCACCAGCAGCCAGAGGTACAATGAGCAGTTCTTC. This codes for CTSSQRYNEQFF.

The gene calls are TRBV27 and TRBJ2-3; perhaps TRBD1 as D (5 bases). The CDR3 extends over 12 amino acids. V dropped 4 bases and J dropped 4 bases, with 6 bases sitting between them. The germline V gene has CDR1 MNHEY and CDR2 SMNVEV (reference sequence). The CDR3 here is CASSSGSDTQYF. The CDR3, as DNA: TGTGCCAGCAGTTCAGGGTCAGATACGCAGTATTTT.

This clone occurred once. The genes are TRBV4-1 and TRBJ1-1; the D gene is possibly TRBD1 (5 bases). V shed 0 bases and J shed 1 base, with 15 bases lying between them. Germline V gene data show CDR1 as MGHRA and CDR2 as YSYEKL. The CDR3 is 17 amino acids. CDR3 region: CASSQDPLGGRNTEAFF. CDR3 bases: TGCGCCAGCAGCCAAGACCCCCTCGGGGGGAGGAACACTGAAGCTTTCTTT.

J is TRBJ1-2 and V is TRBV2; the match to TRBD1 covers 7 bases. In germline, CDR1 is SNHLY, CDR2 FYNNEI. The CDR3 is 14 residues long. The J segment lost 4 bases and the V segment lost 3 bases, leaving 5 bases of the junction unmatched. In DNA form, the CDR3 reads TGTGCCAGCAGTGAGACAGGGAGAAGCTATGGCTACACCTTC. It yields the protein CASSETGRSYGYTF.

V and J are TRBV7-3 and TRBJ2-2, with TRBD1 as a possible D gene (5 bases). The CDR3 is 15 amino acids. Trimming pared 0 bases from V and 4 bases from J, leaving 9 bases between. The germline CDR1 and CDR2 sequences are SGHTA and FQGTGA. CDR3 region: CASSLTGTGTGELFF. For the CDR3, the DNA is TGTGCCAGCAGCTTAACGGGTACAGGCACCGGGGAGCTGTTTTTT.

The CDR3 is CASNELWLAGVHEQFF. For the CDR3, the DNA is TGTGCCAGCAACGAACTGTGGCTAGCGGGAGTTCATGAGCAGTTCTTC. The chain recombines TRBV7-9 with TRBJ2-1, with TRBD2 matching 10 bases. From germline, CDR1 is SEHNR and CDR2 FQNEAQ (reference sequence). The CDR3 length is 16 residues. The ends lost 7 bases at V and 8 bases at J; junction bases unmatched: 14.

V and J are TRBV7-9 and TRBJ2-1, with D tentatively TRBD2 (6 bases). The CDR3 has 14 amino acids. The germline V gene encodes CDR1 SEHNR and CDR2 FQNEAQ (reference sequence). Trimming took 5 bases from V and 7 from J, leaving 15 bases between them. CDR3 sequence: CASSVDGGLNEQFF. Here the CDR3 DNA reads TGTGCCAGCAGCGTGGACGGGGGACTGAATGAGCAGTTCTTC.

The rearrangement links TRBV4-1 to TRBJ1-5; a possible D gene is TRBD1 (5 bases). The CDR3 contains 13 residues. The V and J ends lost 1 base and 6 bases respectively, with 7 bases between them. Per the germline V gene, CDR1 is MGHRA and CDR2 is YSYEKL. Here the CDR3 DNA reads TGCGCCAGCAGCCAAGCAGGGCTTCAGCCCCAGCATTTT. This encodes CASSQAGLQPQHF.

The chain recombines TRBV14 with TRBJ2-7; 11 bases align to TRBD1. V lost 3 bases, J lost 7 bases, and 23 bases stayed unmatched. This CDR3 region has 20 residues. From germline, CDR1 is SGHDN and CDR2 FVKESK. CDR3 protein: CASSQTRDRGSTTVRGEQYF. The CDR3 bases are TGTGCCAGCAGCCAGACCCGGGACAGGGGGTCTACGACGGTGAGGGGAGAGCAGTACTTC.

This clone was found once. V and J are TRBV5-6 and TRBJ2-7; D possibly corresponds to TRBD2 (6 bases). Germline V lookup: CDR1 SGHDT, CDR2 YYEEEE. The CDR3 consists of 14 residues. Deletions cut 4 bases from V and 0 bases from J, with 11 bases between. CDR3 region: CASSAGLSSYEQYF. The CDR3 DNA reads as TGTGCCAGCAGCGCGGGACTGAGCTCCTACGAGCAGTACTTC.

This clone was seen many times. The rearrangement uses TRBV28 and TRBJ2-7; 7 positions agree with TRBD1. In germline, CDR1 is MDHEN, CDR2 SYDVKM. CDR3 size: 16 residues. J lost 6 bases, V lost 7 bases, and 18 bases had no gene match. The CDR3 coding sequence is TGTGCCAGCACCACCAACTCATGGACAGGTCTAGGCGAGCAGTACTTC. Protein: CASTTNSWTGLGEQYF.

J is TRBJ1-6 and V is TRBV5-1, with 10 bases that match TRBD1. V lost 4 bases to trimming and J lost 7 bases; unmatched junction nucleotides: 8. Germline CDR1 is SGHRS and CDR2 is YFSETQ. This CDR3 comprises 16 residues. The CDR3 DNA is TGCGCCAGCAGCCCGCGCCCGGGACAGGGGAATTCACCCCTCCACTTT. Translation gives CASSPRPGQGNSPLHF.

CDR3 DNA: TGTGCCTGGAGTGTACGGGGATTGGTAACCACTGAAGCTTTCTTT. It codes for CAWSVRGLVTTEAFF. V gene TRBV30 combines with J gene TRBJ1-1; D call uncertain. The CDR3 is 15 residues long. Germline V gives CDR1 GTSNPN, CDR2 SVGIG (reference sequence). With 0 bases removed from V and 4 bases from J, the gap between germline ends came to 15 bases.

The chain carries TRBV27 and TRBJ2-7, with 7 bases lining up with TRBD2. The CDR3 extends over 15 amino acids. Germline assignment: CDR1 MNHEY and CDR2 SMNVEV (reference sequence). J was trimmed by 3 bases and V by 0 bases; bases with no gene match: 5. DNA of the CDR3: TGTGCCAGCAGTTTATCCGGGGGGTCCCACTACGAGCAGTACTTC. Residues: CASSLSGGSHYEQYF.

This rearrangement joins TRBV19 to TRBJ1-1, with TRBD1 matching 11 bases. CDR1 and CDR2 from the germline V gene are LNHDA and SQIVND (reference sequence). V was clipped by 3 bases and J by 10 bases; unmatched bases: 7. This CDR3 is 14 amino acids long. The CDR3 bases are TGTGCCAGTAGTATCCCCGGGACAGGGGGACTAGCTTTCTTT. Translated: CASSIPGTGGLAFF. Full variable domain (rest looked up from reference TRBV19 and TRBJ1-1): DGGITQSPKYLFRKEGQNVTLSCEQNLNHDAMYWYRQDPGQGLRLIYYSQIVNDFQKGDIAEGYSVSREKKESFPLTVTSAQKNPTAFYLCASSIPGTGGLAFFGQGTRLTVV.

This chain links TRBV18 with TRBJ1-1; no firm D call. The ends were cut back, 0 bases at V and 1 base at J, with 9 bases in the middle. The CDR3 has 15 residues. Germline V gives CDR1 KGHSH, CDR2 LQKENI. This CDR3 reads CASSPPGEGNTEAFF. The CDR3 DNA is TGTGCCAGCTCACCACCGGGCGAAGGGAACACTGAAGCTTTCTTT.

The chain uses TRBV29-1 and TRBJ2-3; D perhaps matches TRBD2 (7 bases). CDR3 length: 14 residues. The V gene's germline CDR1 is SQVTM and CDR2 ANQGSEA. Trimming left V 2 bases short and J 6 bases short, with 15 bases between. The CDR3 region is CSVEWGGGIDTQYF. CDR3 DNA: TGCAGCGTTGAATGGGGAGGGGGAATCGATACGCAGTATTTT.

The rearrangement joins TRBV30 to TRBJ1-4, with TRBD1 as a possible D gene (6 bases). The CDR3 runs to 13 residues. Germline CDR1 GTSNPN, CDR2 SVGIG (reference sequence). Trimming pared 5 bases from V and 2 bases from J, leaving 9 bases between. Here the CDR3 reads CAWARGTNEKLFF. For the CDR3, the DNA is TGTGCCTGGGCAAGGGGGACTAATGAAAAACTGTTTTTT.

The gene calls are TRBV11-2 and TRBJ1-5; 8 nucleotides match TRBD1. The CDR3 loop spans 16 amino acids. Germline trimming cut 5 bases from V and 2 bases from J; bases unmatched to any gene: 8. Per the germline V gene, CDR1 is SGHAT and CDR2 is FQNNGV. CDR3: CASSQGARDRNQPQHF. The CDR3 region has the DNA TGTGCCAGCAGCCAGGGGGCGCGGGATCGCAATCAGCCCCAGCATTTT.

The rearrangement uses TRBV13 and TRBJ1-2, with D possibly TRBD1 on 5 matching bases. CDR1 and CDR2 from the germline V gene are PRHDT and FYEKMQ (reference sequence). V was pared by 2 bases and J by 7 bases, with 11 bases between. This CDR3 region has 13 residues. The CDR3 DNA sequence: TGTGCCAGCAGCTTATTGCAGGGAGGTGGCTACACCTTC. The encoded protein is CASSLLQGGGYTF.

This clone has only a few counts. This sequence joins TRBV5-1 and TRBJ2-1, with D maybe TRBD2 (6 bases). This CDR3 spans 15 amino acids. Trimming left V 0 bases short and J 3 bases short, with 10 bases between. Germline V gene data show CDR1 as SGHRS and CDR2 as YFSETQ. CDR3 in DNA: TGCGCCAGCAGCTTGGTGCGGGATAACTACAATGAGCAGTTCTTC. Residues: CASSLVRDNYNEQFF.

This clone was seen just once. The chain uses TRBV19 and TRBJ1-4; TRBD1 aligns across 7 bases. Unmatched junction bases numbered 3, after V lost 5 bases and J lost 3 bases. Germline V gene data show CDR1 as LNHDA and CDR2 as SQIVND (reference sequence). The CDR3 totals 14 residues. The CDR3: CASSLGTANEKLFF. In DNA, the CDR3 is TGTGCCAGTAGTTTGGGGACAGCTAATGAAAAACTGTTTTTT.

V is TRBV6-5 and J is TRBJ1-6; no clear D gene. Germline V CDR1 and CDR2: MNHEY, SVGAGI. V lost 6 bases and J lost 10, with 19 bases in between. There are 15 residues in the CDR3. This chain's CDR3 is CASSFSGMTGSPLHF. The CDR3 DNA reads TGTGCCAGCAGCTTTAGTGGCATGACGGGGTCACCCCTCCACTTT.